The 9 T cell receptor beta chains listed next were all sequenced from one sample in a study of T cell responses to AZD1222 COVID-19 vaccine. This table comes from immunoSEQ multiplex PCR, and its TCRdb copy is limited to in-frame clones, with some not included. The sample shows roughly 150,000 clones, approximately 91% of them seen only once. The sample here was peripheral blood, taken 28 days after the second AZD1222 dose. The receptors here all came from an adult who received the AZD1222 COVID-19 vaccine.

The CDR3 reads CAAFQGLPNSPLHF. The CDR3 region has the DNA TGTGCCGCATTTCAGGGACTACCGAATTCACCCCTCCACTTT. The J gene is TRBJ1-6, the V gene TRBV6-5; a possible D gene is TRBD1 (5 bases). This CDR3 has 14 residues. Germline values: CDR1 MNHEY, CDR2 SVGAGI. Trimming stripped 11 bases from V and 7 bases from J, with 18 bases between.

This clone was seen just once. One end of the junction varies from germline; a read error may be responsible. The rearrangement links TRBV5-6 to TRBJ1-3; D is possibly TRBD1 (6 bases). CDR1 is SGHDT, CDR2 YYEEEE, per germline. CDR3 length: 12 residues. This chain's CDR3 is CASSLAGRDKYF. In DNA form, the CDR3 reads TGTGCCAGCAGCTTGGCGGGGAGGGACAAGTACTTT. The full variable domain, rest sourced from reference TRBV5-6 and TRBJ1-3, is DAGVTQSPTHLIKTRGQQVTLRCSPKSGHDTVSWYQQALGQGPQFIFQYYEEEERQRGNFPDRFSGHQFPNYSSELNVNALLLGDSALYLCASSLAGRDKYFGEGSWLTVV.

The V call is TRBV2, the J call TRBJ1-4, with TRBD1 as a possible D gene (5 bases). Germline V gene lookup returns CDR1 SNHLY and CDR2 FYNNEI. With 4 bases removed from V and 8 bases from J, the gap between germline ends came to 5 bases. The length of the CDR3 is 11 residues. CDR3 nucleotide sequence: TGTGCCAGCAGTGGGGGGGAAAAACTGTTTTTT. It encodes CASSGGEKLFF.

The chain uses TRBV10-3 and TRBJ2-2, with TRBD1 identical over 10 bases. The CDR3 is 15 amino acids. Trimming at V came to 6 bases and at J to 4 bases, leaving 5 bases not matched to a gene. From germline, CDR1 is ENHRY and CDR2 SYGVKD. The CDR3 bases are TGTGCCATCAGCGGGACAGGGGTCGGCACCGGGGAGCTGTTTTTT. Translation gives CAISGTGVGTGELFF.

This chain joins TRBV2 and TRBJ1-3; the D gene is possibly TRBD1 (5 bases). The CDR3 is made up of 13 amino acids. Trimming removed 8 bases at V and 2 bases at J, with 10 bases between. Germline CDR1 SNHLY, CDR2 FYNNEI. CDR3 bases: TGTGCCAGCGGGGACTTGGCTGGAAACACCATATATTTT. This gives the protein CASGDLAGNTIYF.

This clone was observed a single time. This rearrangement joins TRBV11-2 to TRBJ2-5, with 8 bases lining up with TRBD2. From germline, CDR1 is SGHAT and CDR2 FQNNGV. The CDR3 runs 18 residues. V dropped 1 base and J dropped 3; count of bases not matched to a gene: 13. CDR3 sequence: CASSLVDWRGAEKETQYF. The CDR3 DNA sequence: TGTGCCAGCAGCTTAGTAGATTGGCGGGGGGCCGAGAAAGAGACCCAGTACTTC.

The chain has TRBV4-1 and TRBJ1-5; D not resolved. There are 15 residues in the CDR3. V lost 4 bases and J lost 0, with 10 bases in between. Looked up from germline, CDR1 is MGHRA and CDR2 is YSYEKL. The CDR3 DNA reads TGCGCCAGCAGCCTAAGCAGTCATAGCAATCAGCCCCAGCATTTT. It yields the protein CASSLSSHSNQPQHF.

The chain employs TRBV3-1 (or the pseudogene TRBV3-2) and TRBJ1-3; a weak D match, TRBD1 (6 bases). In germline, CDR1 is LGHDT, CDR2 YNNKEL (reference sequence). Trimming took off 4 bases at V and 0 bases at J, with 10 bases between the two ends. This CDR3 comprises 15 residues. CDR3 DNA: TGTGCCAGCAGCCGACAGGCGTCCTCTGGAAACACCATATATTTT. Amino acids: CASSRQASSGNTIYF.

The J gene is TRBJ1-1, the V gene TRBV6-5; no clear D. This CDR3 contains 14 residues. The V gene's germline CDR1 is MNHEY and CDR2 SVGAGI. V lost 2 bases, J lost 4 bases, and 11 bases lay in between. The CDR3 region is CASSYGSGPTEAFF. The CDR3 nucleotides are TGTGCCAGCAGTTACGGGTCAGGTCCCACTGAAGCTTTCTTT.